This TCR beta chain appears in the sequencing data of a study of response to subunit inactivated influenza vaccine (dated by TCRdb to 2016 to 2018). Some background on the complete study: Deep quantitative T cell receptor repertoire profiling was used in the study to track responses to a trivalent subunit inactivated influenza vaccine. What the research found in general, with its limitations: According to the authors, only a limited number of new T cells may be recruited by each seasonal influenza vaccination.

The library came from RT-PCR. Sequencing took place on an Illumina HiSeq 2500. Using fastp at Q25 and MiXCR, TCRdb reprocessed the public reads and kept productive beta chains. Each entry merges the rows of one CDR3 protein and shows their most common DNA and genes. This sample has just under 250,000 distinct CDR3 sequences in its table, and 12% of those were observed once. The ten largest clones capture about 7.8% of the sample. Comments on this clonotype: No cognate antigen has been identified for it. The sample holds no much larger clone one base away, and base qualities are not on file.

The clonotype originates from a man aged 50-59 years who received an inactivated influenza vaccine. Donor details come from another sample of the same person, matched by shared clones. Material: non-naive T cells sorted from PBMCs, obtained around 15 days before vaccination. What the cell subset or site label conveys for this sample: memory T cell fraction.

In nucleotide form, the sequence is TGCAGTGCGAGGTCAGGGGGAGGTGCTGAAGCTTTCTTT. Translated, it reads CSARSGGGAEAFF. The sequence joins TRBV20-1 to TRBJ1-1, and 7 junctional nucleotides match TRBD1. CDR1 and CDR2 are read off the germline V gene (reference sequence) as DFQATT and SNEGSKA. Trimming accounts for 6 bases at V and 6 bases at J, while the number of junction bases matched to no gene is 10. From its cysteine to its phenylalanine, the CDR3 spans 13 amino acids. Left in the record is the CDR3 DNA by itself, 39 bases read in frame from the first base.